The T cell receptor beta chain under discussion was sequenced for a study of T-cell reconstitution after alpha-beta-depleted transplantation in children. The CDR3 runs 14 residues. Germline assignment: CDR1 LNHNV and CDR2 YYDKDF (reference sequence). V shed 3 bases and J shed 6 bases, with 13 bases lying between them. A library of TCRbeta sequences, prepared with unique molecular identifiers, was generated. In TCRdb, the PCR reads were re-called with MiXCR into one record per CDR3 protein. Among 500,000 or so distinct CDR3 sequences listed, 30% to 35% were seen once. The sample in question was PBMCs from the stem cell graft donor, obtained from the stem cell graft. The chain combines TRBV15 with TRBJ2-3, with D uncertain. This clonotype originated in a human donor who donated a stem cell graft to a child with aplastic anemia. CDR3 protein: CATSRSWETDTQYF. CDR3 nucleotides: TGTGCCACCAGCAGGAGTTGGGAAACGGATACGCAGTATTTT.